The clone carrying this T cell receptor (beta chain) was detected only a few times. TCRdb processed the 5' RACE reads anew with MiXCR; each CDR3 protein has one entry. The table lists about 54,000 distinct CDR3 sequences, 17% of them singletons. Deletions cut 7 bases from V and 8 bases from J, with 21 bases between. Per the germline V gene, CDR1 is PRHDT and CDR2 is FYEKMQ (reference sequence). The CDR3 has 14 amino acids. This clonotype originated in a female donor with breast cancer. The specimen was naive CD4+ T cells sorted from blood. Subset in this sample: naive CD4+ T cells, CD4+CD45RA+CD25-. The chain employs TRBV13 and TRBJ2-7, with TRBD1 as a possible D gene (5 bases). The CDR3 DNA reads TGTGCCAGCACCCCCTCGTCTGGGCCGGACAAGCAGTACTTC. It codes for CASTPSSGPDKQYF.